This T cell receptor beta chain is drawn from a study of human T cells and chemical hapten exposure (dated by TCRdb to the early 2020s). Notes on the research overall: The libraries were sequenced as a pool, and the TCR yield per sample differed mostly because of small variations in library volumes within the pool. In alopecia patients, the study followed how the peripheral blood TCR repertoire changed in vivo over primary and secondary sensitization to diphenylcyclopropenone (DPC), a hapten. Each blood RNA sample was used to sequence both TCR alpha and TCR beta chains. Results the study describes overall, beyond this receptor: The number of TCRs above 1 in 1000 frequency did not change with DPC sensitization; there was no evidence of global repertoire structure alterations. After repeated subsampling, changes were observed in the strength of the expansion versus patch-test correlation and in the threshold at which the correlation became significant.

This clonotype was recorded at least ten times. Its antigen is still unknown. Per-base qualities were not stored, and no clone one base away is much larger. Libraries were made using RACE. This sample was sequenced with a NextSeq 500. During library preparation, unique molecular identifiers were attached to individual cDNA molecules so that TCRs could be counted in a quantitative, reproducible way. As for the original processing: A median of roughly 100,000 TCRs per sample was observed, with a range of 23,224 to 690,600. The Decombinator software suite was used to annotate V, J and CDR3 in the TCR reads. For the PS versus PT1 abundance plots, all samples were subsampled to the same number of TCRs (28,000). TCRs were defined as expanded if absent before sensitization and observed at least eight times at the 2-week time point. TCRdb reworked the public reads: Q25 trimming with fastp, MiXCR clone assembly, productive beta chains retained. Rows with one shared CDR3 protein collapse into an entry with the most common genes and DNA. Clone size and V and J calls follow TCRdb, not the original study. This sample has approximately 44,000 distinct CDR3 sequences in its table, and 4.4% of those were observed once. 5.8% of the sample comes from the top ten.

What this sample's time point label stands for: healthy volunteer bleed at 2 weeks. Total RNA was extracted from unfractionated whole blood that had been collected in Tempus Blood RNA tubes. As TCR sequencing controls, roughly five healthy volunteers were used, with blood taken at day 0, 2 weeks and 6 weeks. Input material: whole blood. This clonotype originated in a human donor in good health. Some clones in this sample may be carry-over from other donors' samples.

The DNA sequence reads TGTGCCAGCAGCCAGGCCAGGACAGGGGGCCGGTCTGAAGCTTTCTTT. It translates to CASSQARTGGRSEAFF. The chain links TRBV3-1 with TRBJ1-1, and 11 junction bases match TRBD1. The CDR3 goes from the cysteine to the phenylalanine over 16 residues. The entry retains the CDR3 DNA only, 48 bases that are in frame from base 1. The germline V gene (reference sequence) supplies CDR1 LGHDT and CDR2 YNNKEL. Trimming accounts for 3 bases at V and 6 bases at J, while the number of junction bases matched to no gene is 9.